This TCR beta chain is from a study of cytomegalovirus exposure and HLA in healthy donors. The study, taken as a whole, reports: Three CMV-associated chains were confirmed in vitro to be specific for CMV antigens.

Repertoires were generated with immunoSEQ multiplex PCR, while TCRdb's copy carries only in-frame clones and drops some. The data contain under 150,000 clones, approximately 91% of them singletons. In the case of this clone: What it binds is unknown.

Germline loops: CDR1 GTSNPN, CDR2 SVGIG (reference sequence). Deletions cut 3 bases from V and 3 bases from J, with 14 bases between. This CDR3 spans 15 amino acids. The sequence was collected from a man aged 18-30 years in good health and CMV-seronegative. Sequencing was done on a sample of PBMCs. The chain is built from TRBV30 and TRBJ1-4, with D unclear. CDR3 in DNA: TGTGCCTGGAGCGAAACCGGGATTGCTAATGAAAAACTGTTTTTT. The encoded protein is CAWSETGIANEKLFF.